Following are 19 T cell receptor beta chains from one sample sequenced in a study of T cells in Graves' hyperthyroidism and ophthalmopathy. There were TCR beta CDR3 regions amplified from RNA transcripts. In the first-round RT-PCR of the TCR CDR3, the HTBI primer set was used. MiXCR, applied by TCRdb to the multiplex PCR reads, yields one record per CDR3 protein. The sample holds hundreds of thousands of distinct CDR3 sequences, 35% to 40% seen once. Sequenced: blood. These receptors were taken from a man between 18 and 29 years old with Graves' hyperthyroidism.

The sample holds many counts of this clonotype. The chain recombines TRBV2 with TRBJ1-5, with D perhaps matching TRBD1 (5 bases). Per germline, CDR1 SNHLY and CDR2 FYNNEI. The CDR3 contains 13 residues. Trimming removed 6 bases from V and 6 bases from J, with 12 bases in between. In nucleotides, the CDR3 is TGTGCCAGCAGCTCCACGGGGGTTCAGCCCCAGCATTTT. This translates into CASSSTGVQPQHF.

The rearrangement joins TRBV24-1 to TRBJ2-5, with TRBD2 identical over 14 bases. The CDR3 contains 16 residues. Germline-derived CDR1 and CDR2 are KGHDR and SFDVKD. The V and J ends lost 5 bases and 4 bases, in that order; junction bases with no gene match: 5. The CDR3: CATSAPTSGGGETQYF. The CDR3 DNA reads TGTGCCACCAGTGCTCCGACTAGCGGGGGGGGAGAGACCCAGTACTTC.

This clonotype was seen at least ten times. The chain employs TRBV7-9 and TRBJ1-4; possibly TRBD1 for D (6 bases). The CDR3 totals 15 residues. CDR1 SEHNR and CDR2 FQNEAQ come from the germline V gene (reference sequence). V was clipped by 3 bases and J by 4 bases, with 12 bases between them. The DNA for the CDR3 is TGTGCCAGCAGCTTCCCAGGGGAGAGTAATGAAAAACTGTTTTTT. This gives the protein CASSFPGESNEKLFF.

This clonotype was observed a single time. CDR3 amino acids: CASSEHYQYNSPLHF. Written as DNA, the CDR3 is TGTGCCAGCAGTGAACATTACCAGTATAATTCACCCCTCCACTTT. This chain connects TRBV25-1 to TRBJ1-6; no definite D call. Trimming took 2 bases from V and 4 from J, leaving 9 bases between them. The CDR3 length is 15 residues. The germline CDR1 and CDR2 sequences are MGHDK and SYGVNS.

On this clonotype: One end of the junction varies from germline; a read error may be responsible. The gene calls are TRBV2 and TRBJ2-5, with TRBD2 as a possible D gene (5 bases). CDR3 length equals 17 residues. CDR1 and CDR2 from the germline V gene are SNHLY and FYNNEI. The CDR3, as DNA: TGTGCCACCAGTGATCCAAACCAGAGCGGACCCCAAGAGACCCAGTACTTC. Its translation is CATSDPNQSGPQETQYF.

Concerning this clonotype: A single base separates this from a much larger clone, so it may be a read error. V is TRBV12-3 or TRBV12-4 and J is TRBJ2-7; D perhaps matches TRBD1 (6 bases). The CDR3 loop spans 12 amino acids. CDR3 sequence: CAGSFTGNEQYF. DNA of the CDR3: TGTGCCGGCAGTTTTACAGGGAACGAGCAGTACTTC.

In its sample, this clonotype was seen many times. The CDR3 sequence is CASSDRVGETQYF. The CDR3 DNA follows: TGCGCCAGCAGTGACAGGGTCGGCGAGACCCAGTACTTC. The chain has TRBV10-1 and TRBJ2-5; tentatively, D is TRBD1 (5 bases). The ends were cut back, 3 bases at V and 5 bases at J, with 10 bases in the middle. The germline gives CDR1 WNHNN, CDR2 SYGVQD (reference sequence). The CDR3 has 13 residues.

This chain links TRBV9 with TRBJ2-7; a weak D match, TRBD2 (5 bases). Trimming left V 2 bases short and J 0 bases short, with 18 bases between. Germline CDR1 is SGDLS and CDR2 is YYNGEE. The CDR3 spans 17 residues. For the CDR3, the DNA is TGTGCCAGCAGCGTCTCCCTCACGGCGGGTGACTCCTACGAGCAGTACTTC. It is translated as CASSVSLTAGDSYEQYF.

The genes are TRBV15 and TRBJ2-7; D uncertain. Germline V CDR1 and CDR2: LNHNV, YYDKDF (reference sequence). CDR3 length: 14 residues. V was clipped by 3 bases and J by 2 bases, with 11 bases between them. CDR3 nucleotides: TGTGCCACCAGCAGCCCGTCAGTAACCTACGAGCAGTACTTC. Encoded protein: CATSSPSVTYEQYF.

Many counts were recorded for this clonotype. J is TRBJ2-6 and V is TRBV2, with D tentatively TRBD1 (6 bases). This CDR3 is built from 16 residues. Trimming left V 6 bases short and J 2 bases short, with 14 bases between. The germline CDR1 and CDR2 sequences are SNHLY and FYNNEI. CDR3 sequence reads: CASRHSGGPGANVLTF. The CDR3 region has the DNA TGTGCCAGCAGACACTCTGGGGGCCCTGGGGCCAACGTCCTGACTTTC.

V usage is TRBV12-3 or TRBV12-4 and J usage is TRBJ1-6; 10 bases line up with TRBD1. This CDR3 has 15 amino acids. V gave up 5 bases and J gave up 8 bases; unmatched junction bases: 6. The CDR3 DNA is TGTGCCAGCAGTATAAGGACAGGGGGAGATTCACCCCTCCACTTT. Its protein is CASSIRTGGDSPLHF.

The table lists this clonotype with many counts. This chain links TRBV15 with TRBJ2-2; no clear D gene. The V end lost 5 bases, the J end lost 7 bases, and 11 bases lay between the germline ends. Germline CDR1 is LNHNV and CDR2 is YYDKDF (reference sequence). The CDR3 extends over 13 amino acids. CDR3 residues: CATSVYGVGELFF. CDR3 DNA sequence: TGTGCCACCAGCGTCTATGGGGTCGGGGAGCTGTTTTTT.

The rearrangement uses TRBV11-2 and TRBJ1-1; 9 positions agree with TRBD1. The CDR3 totals 15 residues. The junction had 2 bases not matched to a gene; V was cut back by 2 bases and J by 1 base. Per the germline V gene, CDR1 is SGHAT and CDR2 is FQNNGV. The CDR3 spells CASSLWDRENTEAFF. The CDR3 nucleotides are TGTGCCAGCAGCTTATGGGACAGGGAGAACACTGAAGCTTTCTTT.

The chain recombines TRBV11-2 with TRBJ1-3; D possibly corresponds to TRBD1 (6 bases). CDR1 SGHAT and CDR2 FQNNGV come from the germline V gene. The length of the CDR3 is 14 residues. The V and J ends lost 5 bases and 6 bases respectively, with 14 bases between them. The CDR3 protein is CASSDPGTKNTIYF. CDR3 DNA sequence: TGTGCCAGCAGCGACCCCGGGACAAAAAACACCATATATTTT.

This chain connects TRBV5-1 to TRBJ1-3; TRBD1 matches 8 bases. V shed 4 bases, J shed 3 bases, and the junction held 3 bases outside the gene matches. There are 14 residues in the CDR3. Per the germline V gene, CDR1 is SGHRS and CDR2 is YFSETQ. CDR3 DNA: TGCGCCAGCAGCCCGGGACAGGATGGAAACACCATATATTTT. Amino acids: CASSPGQDGNTIYF.

The chain uses TRBV19 and TRBJ2-3, with D uncertain. Looked up from germline, CDR1 is LNHDA and CDR2 is SQIVND (reference sequence). This CDR3 comprises 14 residues. The germline V and J ends were trimmed by 3 bases and 4 bases, with 11 bases remaining between them. The CDR3 bases are TGTGCCAGTAGTATCCGCGCATTGTCAGATACGCAGTATTTT. The encoded protein is CASSIRALSDTQYF.

This clonotype was recorded only once. One base away lies a much larger clone, so this may be a sequencing read error. The chain couples TRBV20-1 to TRBJ2-7, with D perhaps matching TRBD2 (6 bases). The CDR3 spans 13 residues. The V gene lost 4 bases and the J gene lost 5 bases, with 15 bases spanning the gap. In germline, CDR1 is DFQATT, CDR2 SNEGSKA (reference sequence). DNA for the CDR3: TGCAGTGCTACTCGGGAGTGGGGCGACGAGCAGTACTTC. It specifies CSATREWGDEQYF.

This clonotype appeared many times. This CDR3 is CATSRVPGQSNYEQYF. The DNA of the CDR3 is TGTGCCACCAGCAGAGTTCCGGGACAATCAAACTACGAGCAGTACTTC. The chain couples TRBV15 to TRBJ2-7; a weak D match, TRBD1 (6 bases). Germline V gives CDR1 LNHNV, CDR2 YYDKDF (reference sequence). The CDR3 loop spans 16 amino acids. With 1 base removed from V and 3 bases from J, the gap between germline ends came to 16 bases.

This clonotype came up many times. The V call is TRBV10-2, the J call TRBJ2-2; no firm D call. CDR1 and CDR2 from the germline V gene are WSHSY and SAAADI. This CDR3 has 13 amino acids. V shed 0 bases and J shed 10 bases, with 9 bases lying between them. The CDR3 spells CASSESVVEELFF. Here the CDR3 DNA reads TGCGCCAGCAGTGAGTCCGTGGTGGAGGAGCTGTTTTTT.